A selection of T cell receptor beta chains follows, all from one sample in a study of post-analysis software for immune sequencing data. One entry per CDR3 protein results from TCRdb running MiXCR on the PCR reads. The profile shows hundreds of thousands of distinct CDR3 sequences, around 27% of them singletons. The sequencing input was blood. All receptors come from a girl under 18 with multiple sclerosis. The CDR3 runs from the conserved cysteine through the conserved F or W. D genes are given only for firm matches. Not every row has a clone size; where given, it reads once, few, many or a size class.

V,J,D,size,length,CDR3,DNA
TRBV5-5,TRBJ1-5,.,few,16,CASSATGRPSNQPQHF,TGTGCCAGCAGCGCTACGGGACGGCCTAGCAATCAGCCCCAGCATTTT
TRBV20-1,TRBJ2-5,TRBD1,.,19,CSATSDRVMDAFPHETQYF,TGCAGTGCTACGTCGGACAGGGTAATGGATGCCTTCCCTCATGAGACCCAGTACTTC
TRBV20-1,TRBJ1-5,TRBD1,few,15,CSAPDRGYSNQPQHF,TGCAGTGCTCCGGACAGGGGTTATAGCAATCAGCCCCAGCATTTT
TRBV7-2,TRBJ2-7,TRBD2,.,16,CASSSPTSGSPYEQYF,TGTGCCAGCAGCTCGCCGACTAGCGGGAGCCCCTACGAGCAGTACTTC
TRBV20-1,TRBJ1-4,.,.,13,CSAPGVPNEKLFF,TGCAGTGCCCCAGGGGTCCCTAATGAAAAACTGTTTTTT
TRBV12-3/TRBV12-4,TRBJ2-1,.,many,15,CASSFYGGLYNEQFF,TGTGCCAGCAGTTTTTACGGGGGTCTCTACAATGAGCAGTTCTTC
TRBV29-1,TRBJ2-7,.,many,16,CSVEDSSTEPPYEQYF,TGCAGCGTTGAAGATAGTAGTACGGAGCCCCCCTACGAGCAGTACTTC
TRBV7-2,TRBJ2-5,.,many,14,CASSLDRFQETQYF,TGTGCCAGCAGCTTAGACAGATTCCAAGAGACCCAGTACTTC
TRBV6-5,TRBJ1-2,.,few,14,CASSYQLGGYGYTF,TGTGCCAGCAGTTACCAATTGGGAGGCTATGGCTACACCTTC
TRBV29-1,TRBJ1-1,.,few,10,CSVAGPEAFF,TGCAGCGTTGCAGGCCCTGAAGCTTTCTTT
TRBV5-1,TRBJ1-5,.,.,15,CASSLDWANNQPQHF,TGCGCCAGCAGCTTGGATTGGGCGAACAATCAGCCCCAGCATTTT
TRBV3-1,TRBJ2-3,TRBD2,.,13,CASSHGLADTQYF,TGTGCCAGCAGCCACGGACTAGCAGATACGCAGTATTTT
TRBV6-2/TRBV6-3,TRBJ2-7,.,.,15,CASSRKKLPSYEQYF,TGTGCCAGCAGTCGAAAAAAGCTTCCCTCCTACGAGCAGTACTTC
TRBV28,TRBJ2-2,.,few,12,CASGGGAGELFF,TGTGCCAGCGGGGGTGGGGCCGGGGAGCTGTTTTTT
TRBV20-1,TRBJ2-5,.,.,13,CSASPYTGFSPYF,TGCAGTGCTAGTCCATACACCGGGTTCTCGCCGTACTTC
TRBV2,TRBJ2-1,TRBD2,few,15,CASSGTSGRPVEQFF,TGTGCCAGCAGTGGCACTAGCGGGAGGCCAGTTGAGCAGTTCTTC
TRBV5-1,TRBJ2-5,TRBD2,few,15,CASSLFTSGRETQYF,TGCGCCAGCAGCTTATTCACTAGCGGGAGGGAGACCCAGTACTTC
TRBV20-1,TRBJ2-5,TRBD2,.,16,CSAIQERLAGIETQYF,TGCAGTGCTATACAGGAGAGACTAGCGGGAATAGAGACCCAGTACTTC
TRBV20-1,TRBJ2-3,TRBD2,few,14,CSADSSGPPDTQYF,TGCAGTGCGGATTCTAGCGGGCCTCCAGATACGCAGTATTTT
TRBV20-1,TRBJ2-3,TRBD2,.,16,CSARTKLAGAEDTQYF,TGCAGTGCAAGAACCAAACTAGCGGGAGCGGAAGATACGCAGTATTTT
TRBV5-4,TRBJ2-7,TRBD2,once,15,CASSPGTSGKYEQYF,TGTGCCAGCAGCCCTGGGACTAGCGGGAAATACGAGCAGTACTTC
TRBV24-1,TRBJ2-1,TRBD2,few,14,CATRGLAGGNEQFF,TGTGCCACCAGGGGACTAGCGGGGGGAAATGAGCAGTTCTTC
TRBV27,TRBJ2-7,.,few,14,CASSPTPRGYEQYF,TGTGCCAGCAGTCCTACTCCCAGGGGTTACGAGCAGTACTTC
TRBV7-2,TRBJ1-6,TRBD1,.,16,CASSLRGRGLDSPLHF,TGTGCCAGCAGCTTAAGGGGCAGGGGGCTCGATTCACCCCTCCACTTT
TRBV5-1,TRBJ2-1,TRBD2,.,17,CASSARSLAGVGNEQFF,TGCGCCAGCAGCGCCCGTTCTCTAGCGGGAGTTGGCAATGAGCAGTTCTTC
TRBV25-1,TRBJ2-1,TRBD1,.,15,CASSERRTGNNEQFF,TGTGCCAGCAGTGAAAGGAGGACAGGGAACAATGAGCAGTTCTTC
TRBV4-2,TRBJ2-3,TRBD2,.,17,CASSQGCSGGRTDTQYF,TGTGCCAGCAGCCAAGGTTGCAGCGGGGGGAGGACAGATACGCAGTATTTT
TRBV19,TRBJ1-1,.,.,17,CASSTTRGLGYRTEAFF,TGTGCCAGTAGTACCACCCGTGGGCTGGGGTATAGGACTGAAGCTTTCTTT
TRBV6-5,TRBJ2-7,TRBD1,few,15,CASSYSDRGYYEQYF,TGTGCCAGCAGTTACTCGGACAGGGGCTATTACGAGCAGTACTTC
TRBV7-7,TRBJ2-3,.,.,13,CASSLASADTQYF,TGTGCTAGCAGCTTAGCCTCGGCAGATACGCAGTATTTT
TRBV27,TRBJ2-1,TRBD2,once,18,CASSLGSGGPLAGGEQFF,TGTGCCAGCAGTTTAGGGTCCGGGGGGCCCCTAGCGGGAGGTGAGCAGTTCTTC
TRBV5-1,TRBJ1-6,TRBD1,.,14,CASSLVQGNSPLHF,TGCGCCAGCAGCTTGGTACAGGGGAATTCACCCCTCCACTTT
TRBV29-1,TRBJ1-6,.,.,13,CSIMVGPRAPLHF,TGCAGCATAATGGTGGGGCCCCGGGCACCCCTCCACTTT
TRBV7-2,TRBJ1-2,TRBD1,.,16,CASSLMGTGQTYGYTF,TGTGCCAGCAGCTTAATGGGGACAGGCCAAACATATGGCTACACCTTC
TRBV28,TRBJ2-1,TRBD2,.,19,CASSLPGTSGRATGNEQFF,TGTGCCAGCAGTTTACCCGGGACTAGCGGGAGGGCAACGGGGAATGAGCAGTTCTTC
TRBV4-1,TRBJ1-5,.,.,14,CASSHRIYNQPQHF,TGCGCCAGCAGCCACCGAATTTACAATCAGCCCCAGCATTTT
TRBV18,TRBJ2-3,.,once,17,CASSPERATTYTDTQYF,TGTGCCAGCTCACCAGAGCGAGCGACAACCTACACAGATACGCAGTATTTT
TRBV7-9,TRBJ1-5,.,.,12,CASSLAPQPQHF,TGTGCCAGCAGCTTAGCGCCTCAGCCCCAGCATTTT
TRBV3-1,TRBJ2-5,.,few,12,CASSPEAETQYF,TGTGCCAGCAGCCCTGAAGCGGAGACCCAGTACTTC
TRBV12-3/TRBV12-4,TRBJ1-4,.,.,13,CASSSQRNEKLFF,TGTGCCAGCAGCTCCCAGCGAAATGAAAAACTGTTTTTT
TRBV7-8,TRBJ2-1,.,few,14,CASSPGTLVHEQFF,TGTGCCAGCAGCCCCGGGACACTCGTCCATGAGCAGTTCTTC
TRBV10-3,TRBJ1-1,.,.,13,CAISEDWNTEAFF,TGTGCCATCAGTGAGGACTGGAACACTGAAGCTTTCTTT
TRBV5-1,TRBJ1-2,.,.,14,CASSSAFGGHGYTF,TGCGCCAGCAGCTCGGCATTTGGGGGGCATGGCTACACCTTC
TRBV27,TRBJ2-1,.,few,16,CASTTGSPSSYNEQFF,TGTGCCAGCACCACGGGCAGCCCAAGCTCCTACAATGAGCAGTTCTTC
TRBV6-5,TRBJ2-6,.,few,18,CASSYQRGASPGANVLTF,TGTGCCAGCAGTTACCAGAGGGGGGCTTCCCCTGGGGCCAACGTCCTGACTTTC
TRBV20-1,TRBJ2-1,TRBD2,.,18,CSARKLAGYEATGDEQFF,TGCAGTGCTAGAAAGCTAGCGGGATATGAGGCTACTGGGGATGAGCAGTTCTTC
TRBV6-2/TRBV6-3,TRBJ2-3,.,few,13,CASSTDHGDTQYF,TGTGCCAGCAGTACTGACCACGGGGATACGCAGTATTTT
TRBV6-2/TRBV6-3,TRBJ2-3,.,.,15,CASRLQGYLTDTQYF,TGTGCCAGCAGACTCCAAGGATACCTCACAGATACGCAGTATTTT
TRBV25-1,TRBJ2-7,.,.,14,CASSGPLGAYEQYF,TGTGCCAGCAGTGGTCCTCTGGGGGCCTACGAGCAGTACTTC
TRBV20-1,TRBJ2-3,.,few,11,CSIPRGATQYF,TGCAGTATTCCAAGAGGAGCTACGCAGTATTTT
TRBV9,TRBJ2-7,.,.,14,CASSVEARSYEQYF,TGTGCCAGCAGCGTTGAAGCGCGGTCCTACGAGCAGTACTTC
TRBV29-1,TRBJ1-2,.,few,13,CSVLMVGGRGYTF,TGCAGCGTGCTAATGGTGGGGGGCCGAGGCTACACCTTC
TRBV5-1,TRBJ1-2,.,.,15,CASSLTADAIYGYTF,TGCGCCAGCAGCTTGACAGCCGATGCTATCTATGGCTACACCTTC
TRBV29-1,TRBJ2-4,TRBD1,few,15,CSVFGGRTGGNIQYF,TGCAGCGTTTTCGGTGGGCGGACAGGGGGAAACATTCAGTACTTC
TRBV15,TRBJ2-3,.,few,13,CATKGSGTDTQYF,TGTGCCACAAAGGGGTCGGGGACAGATACGCAGTATTTT
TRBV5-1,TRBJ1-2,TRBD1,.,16,CASTASPRDRAIGYTF,TGCGCCAGCACAGCCTCCCCCCGTGACAGGGCGATTGGCTACACCTTC
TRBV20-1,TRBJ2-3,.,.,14,CSARWRGLTDTQYF,TGCAGTGCTAGGTGGCGGGGACTCACAGATACGCAGTATTTT
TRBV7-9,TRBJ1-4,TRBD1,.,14,CASRPTGFDEKLFF,TGTGCTAGCAGGCCGACAGGGTTCGATGAAAAACTGTTTTTT